Below are 23 T cell receptor beta chains sequenced from a single sample in a study of T cell responses to AZD1222 COVID-19 vaccine. Profiling relied on immunoSEQ multiplex PCR, and the TCRdb table lists in-frame clones only, not all of them. Here the sample spans about 160,000 clones, roughly 94% being singletons. This sample comprised peripheral blood, obtained on day 0 of MenACWY control vaccination. These receptor sequences come from an adult in good health.

The V and J genes are TRBV11-3 and TRBJ2-1, with 9 bases aligning to TRBD2. The germline CDR1 and CDR2 sequences are SGHNT and YENEEA. CDR3 length: 14 amino acids. The V segment lost 3 bases and the J segment 7 bases; nucleotides outside the gene matches: 4. DNA for the CDR3: TGTGCCAGCAGCTTGCGCGGGAGGGGAAATGAGCAGTTCTTC. Protein: CASSLRGRGNEQFF.

The gene calls are TRBV7-6 and TRBJ1-6, with D unclear. V lost 1 base to trimming and J lost 10 bases, with 14 bases between them. The CDR3 runs to 15 residues. CDR1 is SGHVS and CDR2 is FNYEAQ in the germline V gene. In nucleotides, the CDR3 is TGTGCCAGCAGCTTAGAGGCCCAGTTGAAGTCACCCCTCCACTTT. Residues: CASSLEAQLKSPLHF.

The J gene is TRBJ1-5, the V gene TRBV19; weak D call: TRBD1 (6 bases). CDR1 and CDR2 from the germline V gene are LNHDA and SQIVND (reference sequence). The CDR3 extends over 16 amino acids. V was shortened by 2 bases and J by 6 bases, with 17 bases between the two germline ends. CDR3 bases: TGTGCCAGTAGTATAATAGGCGGGGGGGCAGGTCAGCCCCAGCATTTT. Its translation is CASSIIGGGAGQPQHF.

The chain couples TRBV28 to TRBJ2-3; the D gene is possibly TRBD2 (6 bases). V was clipped by 3 bases and J by 0 bases, with 19 bases between them. Germline V CDR1 and CDR2: MDHEN, SYDVKM. There are 18 residues in the CDR3. The CDR3 nucleotides are TGTGCCAGCAGTTTCCTCGGGAGCGGCCTTCCTAGCACAGATACGCAGTATTTT. Encoded protein: CASSFLGSGLPSTDTQYF. The entire variable domain, with the rest obtained from reference TRBV28 and TRBJ2-3, is as follows: DVKVTQSSRYLVKRTGEKVFLECVQDMDHENMFWYRQDPGLGLRLIYFSYDVKMKEKGDIPEGYSVSREKKERFSLILESASTNQTSMYLCASSFLGSGLPSTDTQYFGPGTRLTVL.

V usage is TRBV10-3 and J usage is TRBJ1-1, with 8 bases matching TRBD1. CDR1 is ENHRY and CDR2 is SYGVKD in the germline V gene. The CDR3 has 13 residues. With V trimmed by 6 bases and J by 1 base, 1 base remained unmatched. CDR3 nucleotide sequence: TGTGCCATCAGGGACAGGGAGAACACTGAAGCTTTCTTT. Protein: CAIRDRENTEAFF.

V gene TRBV11-2 combines with J gene TRBJ1-1, with D possibly matching TRBD1 (5 bases). The V end lost 5 bases, the J end lost 3 bases, and 19 bases lay between the germline ends. Looked up from germline, CDR1 is SGHAT and CDR2 is FQNNGV. CDR3 length: 16 amino acids. CDR3 loop: CASSPNRQSFYTEAFF. The DNA for the CDR3 is TGTGCCAGCAGCCCGAACCGACAGTCCTTTTACACTGAAGCTTTCTTT. Full variable domain (outside the CDR3, taken from reference TRBV11-2 and TRBJ1-1): EAGVAQSPRYKIIEKRQSVAFWCNPISGHATLYWYQQILGQGPKLLIQFQNNGVVDDSQLPKDRFSAERLKGVDSTLKIQPAKLEDSAVYLCASSPNRQSFYTEAFFGQGTRLTVV.

The chain is built from TRBV9 and TRBJ2-7, with 8 bases identical to TRBD2. V dropped 4 bases and J dropped 5; count of bases not matched to a gene: 5. Germline CDR1 and CDR2: SGDLS and YYNGEE. The CDR3 spans 13 residues. This CDR3 reads CASSWVSGDEQYF. Written as DNA, the CDR3 is TGTGCCAGCAGCTGGGTTAGCGGGGACGAGCAGTACTTC.

This clone was seen more than once but under ten times. The V call is TRBV5-1, the J call TRBJ1-5, with TRBD1 matching over 9 bases. CDR1 is SGHRS and CDR2 is YFSETQ in the germline V gene. The V and J ends lost 4 bases and 4 bases, in that order; junction bases with no gene match: 3. This CDR3 has 14 amino acids. The CDR3 is CASSMTGGNQPQHF. CDR3 sequence (DNA): TGCGCCAGCAGCATGACAGGGGGAAATCAGCCCCAGCATTTT.

The chain combines TRBV5-1 with TRBJ2-1; D not certain. Trimming pared 0 bases from V and 3 bases from J, leaving 7 bases between. CDR1 is SGHRS, CDR2 YFSETQ, per germline. The CDR3 has 14 amino acids. In nucleotides, the CDR3 is TGCGCCAGCAGCTTGGCACTCAGCTACAATGAGCAGTTCTTC. This codes for CASSLALSYNEQFF.

Only a few counts were recorded for this clone. The chain links TRBV12-5 to TRBJ1-1; TRBD1 aligns across 8 bases. CDR3 length equals 15 residues. J lost 4 bases, V lost 4 bases, and 8 bases had no gene match. CDR1 is LGHNT and CDR2 is FRNRAP in the germline V gene. The CDR3 nucleotides are TGTGCTAGTGGTTACTCGACAGGGGCGGGCACTGAAGCTTTCTTT. Amino acid sequence: CASGYSTGAGTEAFF.

The gene calls are TRBV30 and TRBJ1-2; no reliable D call. The CDR3 is 13 amino acids. Trimming took off 3 bases at V and 1 base at J, with 9 bases between the two ends. Germline V CDR1 and CDR2: GTSNPN, SVGIG (reference sequence). The CDR3 protein is CAWRSRGNYGYTF. In nucleotides, the CDR3 is TGTGCCTGGAGAAGCCGGGGTAACTATGGCTACACCTTC.

A note on this clone: A junction boundary mismatches the germline segment, possibly from a read error. The genes are TRBV18 and TRBJ2-5; 8 bases match TRBD1. Germline CDR1 is KGHSH and CDR2 is LQKENI. The CDR3 spans 15 residues. CDR3 region: CASSSPGTGQQTQYF. CDR3 DNA sequence: TGTGCCAGCTCAAGTCCCGGGACAGGCCAACAGACCCAGTACTTC.

CDR3 residues: CASSDYEQYF. DNA of the CDR3: TGTGCCAGCAGTGATTACGAGCAGTACTTC. The chain employs TRBV6-1 and TRBJ2-7, with D unclear. Looked up from germline, CDR1 is MNHNS and CDR2 is SASEGT. V was shortened by 3 bases and J by 4 bases, with 1 base between the two germline ends. The CDR3 has 10 residues.

The J gene is TRBJ2-7, the V gene TRBV19, with D perhaps TRBD2 (6 bases). The V gene's germline CDR1 is LNHDA and CDR2 SQIVND (reference sequence). The CDR3 is 15 residues long. V lost 1 base, J lost 3 bases, and 13 bases lay in between. CDR3 coding DNA: TGTGCCAGTAGTATAGGGGGGGTACCGAGCTACGAGCAGTACTTC. It specifies CASSIGGVPSYEQYF.

This clone showed up just a few times. This chain joins TRBV6-5 and TRBJ1-1; weak D call: TRBD1 (5 bases). Per the germline V gene, CDR1 is MNHEY and CDR2 is SVGAGI. This CDR3 comprises 14 residues. V lost 6 bases, J lost 4 bases, and 15 bases lay in between. The chain's CDR3 is CASSYLPGGTEAFF. In nucleotides, the CDR3 is TGTGCCAGCAGCTACCTGCCGGGGGGCACTGAAGCTTTCTTT.

This chain links TRBV29-1 with TRBJ1-2; D is possibly TRBD1 (6 bases). In germline, CDR1 is SQVTM, CDR2 ANQGSEA. V was shortened by 6 bases and J by 4 bases, with 12 bases between the two germline ends. The CDR3 is 12 residues long. The CDR3 protein is CSVGGSSYGYTF. As DNA, the CDR3 is TGCAGCGTGGGGGGCAGCTCCTATGGCTACACCTTC.

Notes on this clone: Other DNA sequences in this specimen translate into the identical CDR3. The CDR3 region has the DNA TGTGCCAGCAGCGTAGCGGGGACTGGAAACACCATATATTTT. Translation gives CASSVAGTGNTIYF. J is TRBJ1-3 and V is TRBV9; no definite D call. This CDR3 region has 14 residues. With 0 bases removed from V and 2 bases from J, the gap between germline ends came to 6 bases. The germline V gene encodes CDR1 SGDLS and CDR2 YYNGEE.

This rearrangement joins TRBV15 to TRBJ1-6, with 10 bases lining up with TRBD1. V shed 1 base and J 2 bases; nucleotides not matched to a gene: 2. The length of the CDR3 is 17 residues. Germline assignment: CDR1 LNHNV and CDR2 YYDKDF (reference sequence). This CDR3 reads CATSRGGQGAYNSPLHF. The CDR3 bases are TGTGCCACCAGCAGAGGAGGACAGGGGGCCTATAATTCACCCCTCCACTTT.

The DNA for the CDR3 is TGTGCCACCAGCAGAGGGGGTGGTAACTACGAGCAGTACTTC. It encodes CATSRGGGNYEQYF. The chain employs TRBV15 and TRBJ2-7; D gene ambiguous. The ends were cut back, 1 base at V and 3 bases at J, with 10 bases in the middle. Germline lookup yields CDR1 LNHNV and CDR2 YYDKDF (reference sequence). This CDR3 is built from 14 residues. The whole variable domain, filled in from reference TRBV15 and TRBJ2-7, reads DAMVIQNPRYQVTQFGKPVTLSCSQTLNHNVMYWYQQKSSQAPKLLFHYYDKDFNNEADTPDNFQSRRPNTSFCFLDIRSPGLGDTAMYLCATSRGGGNYEQYFGPGTRLTVT.

The chain recombines TRBV3-1 (or the pseudogene TRBV3-2) with TRBJ1-1; D is ambiguous. CDR1 is LGHDT, CDR2 YNNKEL, per germline (reference sequence). This CDR3 has 12 residues. V gave up 8 bases and J gave up 3 bases, with 10 bases separating them. The CDR3 DNA reads as TGTGCCAGCGCCGAAAGGGACACTGAAGCTTTCTTT. Amino acids: CASAERDTEAFF.

This chain uses TRBV18 with TRBJ1-6, with D perhaps TRBD1 (6 bases). Trimming took 3 bases from V and 10 from J, leaving 10 bases between them. Germline lookup yields CDR1 KGHSH and CDR2 LQKENI. This CDR3 comprises 13 residues. The CDR3 region is CASSPYRDSPLHF. In DNA, the CDR3 is TGTGCCAGCTCACCTTACAGGGACTCACCCCTCCACTTT.

V is TRBV5-1 and J is TRBJ1-2; D remains unclear. The germline V and J ends were trimmed by 0 bases and 8 bases, with 11 bases remaining between them. CDR3 length equals 13 residues. Germline assignment: CDR1 SGHRS and CDR2 YFSETQ. Here the CDR3 DNA reads TGCGCCAGCAGCTTGGAACGGCTTCGAGGCTACACCTTC. Translation gives CASSLERLRGYTF.

The rearrangement joins TRBV18 to TRBJ2-2; 9 nucleotides agree with TRBD1. Germline V gene lookup returns CDR1 KGHSH and CDR2 LQKENI. This CDR3 comprises 17 residues. The junction had 7 bases not matched to a gene; V was cut back by 0 bases and J by 5 bases. CDR3 region: CASSPPRDRGWTGELFF. CDR3 sequence (DNA): TGTGCCAGCTCACCACCGAGAGACAGGGGGTGGACCGGGGAGCTGTTTTTT.